The 16 T cell receptor beta chains below all came from one sample that was sequenced in a study of blood T cell repertoires in COVID-19. Here immunoSEQ multiplex PCR was the method, and the copy in TCRdb shows in-frame clones only, minus some. The sample gives over 20,000 clones, around 92% of which show up once; roughly 6% is in the top ten. Source material: peripheral blood. These receptors all stem from a human donor in a cohort sampled during active COVID-19.

This clone was detected once. The DNA of the CDR3 is TGTGCCAGCCGCCTAAGGGGACAGATCGACAATGAGCAGTTCTTC. Protein product: CASRLRGQIDNEQFF. The rearrangement uses TRBV6-5 and TRBJ2-1; 7 bases are a match to TRBD1. Germline CDR1 is MNHEY and CDR2 is SVGAGI. CDR3 length: 15 amino acids. J gave up 5 bases and V 8 bases, and 12 bases lay outside the gene matches.

The sample holds a few counts of this clone. CDR3 region: CASSFPLASSYNEQFF. The CDR3 region has the DNA TGTGCCAGCAGCTTCCCTCTAGCCAGCTCCTACAATGAGCAGTTCTTC. This chain uses TRBV7-9 with TRBJ2-1, with D perhaps TRBD2 (5 bases). The ends were cut back, 3 bases at V and 0 bases at J, with 12 bases in the middle. CDR3 length: 16 residues. The germline CDR1 and CDR2 sequences are SEHNR and FQNEAQ (reference sequence).

In this sample, this clone turned up a few times. The CDR3 region is CASSEVRQGTGYTF. DNA for the CDR3: TGTGCCAGCAGTGAAGTGAGACAGGGGACTGGCTACACCTTC. This chain joins TRBV2 and TRBJ1-2; TRBD1 aligns across 8 bases. Germline values: CDR1 SNHLY, CDR2 FYNNEI. With 1 base clipped from V and 7 bases from J, the junction kept 5 bases outside the gene matches. The CDR3 sequence is 14 residues long.

The chain carries TRBV4-1 and TRBJ2-2, with 7 bases matching TRBD1. Germline V gives CDR1 MGHRA, CDR2 YSYEKL. There are 15 residues in the CDR3. The V gene end was trimmed by 3 bases and the J gene end by 1 base; junction bases not matched to a gene: 2. Here the CDR3 DNA reads TGCGCCAGCAGCCACGGGACAGAGAACACCGGGGAGCTGTTTTTT. Amino acids: CASSHGTENTGELFF.

As DNA, the CDR3 is TGTGCCAGCTCAGCGAATAATTCACCCCTCCACTTT. It codes for CASSANNSPLHF. This sequence joins TRBV18 and TRBJ1-6; D remains unclear. V was pared by 5 bases and J by 5 bases, with 4 bases between. CDR1 and CDR2 (germline): KGHSH, LQKENI. The CDR3 contains 12 residues.

This chain links TRBV11-2 with TRBJ1-1; maybe TRBD1 (5 bases). The CDR3 totals 16 residues. Germline V lookup: CDR1 SGHAT, CDR2 FQNNGV. V was trimmed by 1 base and J by 3 bases, leaving 15 bases between them. CDR3: CASSLGRPSGDTEAFF. CDR3 coding DNA: TGTGCCAGCAGCTTAGGGCGCCCATCGGGGGACACTGAAGCTTTCTTT. The variable domain in full, completed from reference TRBV11-2 and TRBJ1-1, reads EAGVAQSPRYKIIEKRQSVAFWCNPISGHATLYWYQQILGQGPKLLIQFQNNGVVDDSQLPKDRFSAERLKGVDSTLKIQPAKLEDSAVYLCASSLGRPSGDTEAFFGQGTRLTVV.

This sequence joins TRBV11-2 and TRBJ1-1, with TRBD1 matching 7 bases. The CDR3 has 15 residues. V gave up 1 base and J gave up 0 bases; unmatched junction bases: 2. The germline V gene has CDR1 SGHAT and CDR2 FQNNGV. The CDR3 DNA reads as TGTGCCAGCAGCTTAGTACAGGGGATGAACACTGAAGCTTTCTTT. This encodes CASSLVQGMNTEAFF.

The chain couples TRBV28 to TRBJ2-6; tentative D call: TRBD1 (6 bases). Trimming stripped 5 bases from V and 3 bases from J, with 23 bases between. The CDR3 has 19 amino acids. The germline CDR1 and CDR2 sequences are MDHEN and SYDVKM. Here the CDR3 reads CASSLSNGQLLDGANVLTF. The CDR3 region has the DNA TGTGCCAGCAGTCTATCCAACGGACAGCTTCTGGATGGGGCCAACGTCCTGACTTTC.

This rearrangement joins TRBV3-1 (or the pseudogene TRBV3-2) to TRBJ2-7; 9 bases fit TRBD1. The J segment lost 5 bases and the V segment lost 6 bases, leaving 14 bases of the junction unmatched. The germline CDR1 and CDR2 sequences are LGHDT and YNNKEL (reference sequence). This CDR3 contains 16 residues. Here the CDR3 reads CASRGRLRGQGNEQYF. The CDR3 coding sequence is TGTGCCAGCAGGGGCAGACTGCGAGGACAGGGGAACGAGCAGTACTTC.

A single count supports this clone. V and J are TRBV7-3 and TRBJ1-1, with 9 bases lining up with TRBD1. This CDR3 has 14 residues. J lost 3 bases, V lost 5 bases, and 4 bases had no gene match. Germline CDR1 reads SGHTA; CDR2 reads FQGTGA. Written as DNA, the CDR3 is TGTGCCAGCAGCCTACAGGGGGCGGACACTGAAGCTTTCTTT. This translates into CASSLQGADTEAFF.

CDR3 sequence: CASSLEVAGYGEQYF. In DNA form, the CDR3 reads TGTGCCAGCAGCCTAGAGGTAGCGGGATACGGCGAGCAGTACTTC. The rearrangement uses TRBV7-3 and TRBJ2-7; 8 nucleotides align to TRBD2. There are 15 residues in the CDR3. Germline V CDR1 and CDR2: SGHTA, FQGTGA. Germline trimming cut 5 bases from V and 6 bases from J; bases unmatched to any gene: 12.

The genes are TRBV12-3 or TRBV12-4 and TRBJ2-7; unclear D gene. The CDR3 spans 13 residues. V shed 5 bases and J shed 2 bases, with 10 bases lying between them. The CDR3 nucleotides are TGTGCCAGCAGTAGTAGGCAGGCCTACGAGCAGTACTTC. As protein: CASSSRQAYEQYF.

The chain uses TRBV20-1 and TRBJ2-1; a possible D gene is TRBD2 (5 bases). This CDR3 is built from 11 residues. The V gene's germline CDR1 is DFQATT and CDR2 SNEGSKA (reference sequence). V lost 3 bases and J lost 7, with 7 bases in between. CDR3 DNA: TGCAGTGCTAGGAGGGCTAATGAGCAGTTCTTC. Encoded protein: CSARRANEQFF.

The chain uses TRBV11-2 and TRBJ2-6; maybe TRBD1 (5 bases). The CDR3 has 16 residues. The germline V gene encodes CDR1 SGHAT and CDR2 FQNNGV. V was clipped by 6 bases and J by 2 bases, with 14 bases between them. Written as DNA, the CDR3 is TGTGCCAGCAGGCGAACAGGAGCCCCTGGGGCCAACGTCCTGACTTTC. Encoded protein: CASRRTGAPGANVLTF.

CDR3 DNA sequence: TGTGCCAGCAGCTCCGGGACAGGGGTAGTGACCCAGTACTTC. Amino acid sequence: CASSSGTGVVTQYF. V is TRBV5-6 and J is TRBJ2-5; TRBD1 aligns across 10 bases. The V gene's germline CDR1 is SGHDT and CDR2 YYEEEE. The CDR3 has 14 amino acids. J was trimmed by 7 bases and V by 3 bases; bases with no gene match: 6.

The chain employs TRBV7-8 and TRBJ1-4; the D gene is possibly TRBD1 (5 bases). Germline V gene data show CDR1 as SGHVS and CDR2 as FQNEAQ. Trimming cost V 1 base and J 0 bases, with 9 bases left between them. This CDR3 has 16 residues. CDR3 loop: CASSLDRKATNEKLFF. CDR3 bases: TGTGCCAGCAGCTTAGACAGGAAGGCAACTAATGAAAAACTGTTTTTT.